This TCR beta chain was observed in a study of monozygotic twins with inflammatory bowel disease. From its re-call of the 5' RACE reads, TCRdb lists each CDR3 protein once, without DNA. The sample spans some 160,000 distinct CDR3 sequences; the ten largest clones claim just under 7.5%. CDR3 length equals 16 residues. Germline assignment: CDR1 SQVTM and CDR2 ANQGSEA. The chain recombines TRBV29-1 with TRBJ1-3; TCRdb indicates TRBD1, and absent DNA this call remains unverified. The TCR sequence derives from a human donor with ulcerative colitis or Crohn's disease, or a healthy co-twin of an affected twin (not recorded which). Sequencing used blood. CDR3: CSVAGTGHSSGNTIYF.